Following are 28 T cell receptor beta chains from one sample sequenced in a study of post-analysis software for immune sequencing data. The study's findings and limits: TRBV segments more frequent in patients than in controls numbered several and included TRBV5-6, TRBV5-1 and TRBV20-1.

Sequencing libraries made from TCR beta cDNA carried unique molecular identifiers. MiXCR, applied by TCRdb to the PCR reads, yields one record per CDR3 protein. Of about 620,000 distinct CDR3 sequences listed, roughly 45% are singletons. No antigen has been assigned to these receptors. The sequenced sample was blood. The receptors were sampled from a girl aged 5-17 years with multiple sclerosis.

In DNA, the CDR3 is TGTGCCAGCAGTAAAGCAAGGGAGACCCAGTACTTC. This gives the protein CASSKARETQYF. The chain links TRBV7-2 to TRBJ2-5; D gene uncertain. The CDR3 covers 12 residues. V dropped 6 bases and J dropped 5 bases, with 10 bases sitting between them. Germline-derived CDR1 and CDR2 are SGHTA and FQGNSA.

The chain links TRBV12-3 or TRBV12-4 to TRBJ2-4; D is ambiguous. This CDR3 is built from 12 residues. Deletions cut 4 bases from V and 5 bases from J, with 6 bases between. The CDR3 sequence: CASSSSQNIQYF. Written as DNA, the CDR3 is TGTGCCAGCAGTTCGTCCCAAAACATTCAGTACTTC.

The chain links TRBV12-3 or TRBV12-4 to TRBJ1-5; tentative D call: TRBD1 (6 bases). The CDR3 is made up of 14 amino acids. Trimming shortened V by 5 bases and J by 3 bases, and 11 bases separated the two germline ends. The CDR3 loop reads CASSLGGHNQPQHF. CDR3 bases: TGTGCCAGCAGTCTCGGGGGGCACAATCAGCCCCAGCATTTT.

The J gene is TRBJ2-7, the V gene TRBV20-1, with TRBD1 identical over 9 bases. The CDR3 totals 14 residues. The V and J ends lost 5 bases and 6 bases, in that order; junction bases with no gene match: 11. Germline V gene data show CDR1 as DFQATT and CDR2 as SNEGSKA (reference sequence). Written as DNA, the CDR3 is TGCAGTGCTTTCACCCGGACAGGGGTTACCGAGCAGTACTTC. Encoded protein: CSAFTRTGVTEQYF.

This clonotype has just a few counts. The V call is TRBV7-7, the J call TRBJ2-5; D is possibly TRBD1 or TRBD2 (6 bases each). Per the germline V gene, CDR1 is SSHAT and CDR2 is FNYEAQ (reference sequence). V dropped 2 bases and J dropped 1 base, with 11 bases sitting between them. The CDR3 sequence is 15 residues long. DNA of the CDR3: TGTGCCAGCAGCTTAATGAGGGGGGCCCAAGAGACCCAGTACTTC. Translating gives CASSLMRGAQETQYF.

Only a few counts were recorded for this clonotype. The chain recombines TRBV7-2 with TRBJ2-7; TRBD1 matches 8 bases. The ends lost 7 bases at V and 4 bases at J; junction bases unmatched: 6. CDR1 SGHTA and CDR2 FQGNSA come from the germline V gene. The CDR3 contains 13 residues. In DNA, the CDR3 is TGTGCCAGCACTAGGACAGGGCGGTACGAGCAGTACTTC. Translated, it gives CASTRTGRYEQYF.

The chain uses TRBV20-1 and TRBJ2-5, with 8 positions matching TRBD2. The CDR3 has 14 amino acids. V trimming: 6 bases; J trimming: 1 base; junction bases outside the gene matches: 7. Germline V gene lookup returns CDR1 DFQATT and CDR2 SNEGSKA (reference sequence). Here the CDR3 reads CSAAPGLAQETQYF. DNA for the CDR3: TGCAGTGCCGCACCAGGACTAGCCCAAGAGACCCAGTACTTC.

The chain is built from TRBV25-1 and TRBJ2-7; possible D gene TRBD1, 6 bases. The assigned J gene may be wrong: the sequence end matches TRBJ2-5 better. This CDR3 is 14 amino acids long. Per germline, CDR1 MGHDK and CDR2 SYGVNS. As DNA, the CDR3 is TGTGCCAGCAGTGAACAGGGGTTCGGAGAGACCCAGTACTTC. Its protein product is CASSEQGFGETQYF.

V is TRBV20-1 and J is TRBJ2-7, with no clear D. The CDR3 covers 12 residues. CDR1 and CDR2 (germline): DFQATT, SNEGSKA (reference sequence). V shed 5 bases and J shed 5 bases, with 13 bases lying between them. The chain's CDR3 is CSASKVGDEQYF. CDR3 bases: TGCAGTGCTTCGAAGGTCGGCGACGAGCAGTACTTC.

This clonotype was detected once. The gene calls are TRBV20-1 and TRBJ1-5; 9 bases match TRBD1. V lost 5 bases, J lost 5 bases, and 4 bases stayed unmatched. The CDR3 is 13 residues long. CDR1 and CDR2 (germline): DFQATT, SNEGSKA (reference sequence). CDR3 DNA: TGCAGTGCTCGGACAGGGGTCGATCAGCCCCAGCATTTT. As protein: CSARTGVDQPQHF.

The V call is TRBV24-1, the J call TRBJ2-3; D remains unclear. Trimming cost V 5 bases and J 0 bases, with 17 bases left between them. The CDR3 extends over 17 amino acids. Germline V gene sequence: CDR1 KGHDR, CDR2 SFDVKD. CDR3 DNA sequence: TGTGCCACCAGTGGATCCCACTCTAGGGTCAGCACAGATACGCAGTATTTT. It specifies CATSGSHSRVSTDTQYF.

V and J are TRBV5-1 and TRBJ2-5; D is possibly TRBD1 (6 bases). The CDR3 covers 19 residues. The V and J ends lost 4 bases and 1 base respectively, with 26 bases between them. Germline assignment: CDR1 SGHRS and CDR2 YFSETQ. The CDR3 nucleotides are TGCGCCAGCAGCCGACCTGGCGGTTTGGGGGCGTATGGCCAAGAGACCCAGTACTTC. Its translation: CASSRPGGLGAYGQETQYF.

Turning to this clonotype: The junction departs from germline at one end; a sequencing error may be responsible. The rearrangement joins TRBV20-1 to TRBJ1-5; TRBD1 matches at 8 bases. The length of the CDR3 is 14 residues. Germline CDR1 DFQATT, CDR2 SNEGSKA (reference sequence). The CDR3, as DNA: TGCAGTGCGAGAGTAACAGGGGGGACCCAGCCCCAGCATTTT. It translates to CSARVTGGTQPQHF.

This clonotype was seen only once. The V and J genes are TRBV29-1 and TRBJ2-1; the match to TRBD1 covers 7 bases. The CDR3 runs to 13 residues. Germline CDR1 reads SQVTM; CDR2 reads ANQGSEA. The trim removed 6 bases at V and 5 bases at J, leaving 7 bases unmatched. The CDR3, as DNA: TGCAGCGTCCCCAAAGACAGGGACAATGAGCAGTTCTTC. Protein sequence: CSVPKDRDNEQFF.

This clonotype was picked up a small number of times. The chain couples TRBV10-3 to TRBJ2-2; 9 bases are a match to TRBD2. Germline lookup yields CDR1 ENHRY and CDR2 SYGVKD. V shed 7 bases, J shed 5 bases, and the junction held 8 bases outside the gene matches. CDR3 size: 15 residues. The CDR3: CAIKGSGSNTGELFF. CDR3 in DNA: TGTGCCATCAAGGGTAGCGGGAGTAATACCGGGGAGCTGTTTTTT.

The chain uses TRBV10-3 and TRBJ1-5, with 11 bases matching TRBD1. Germline values: CDR1 ENHRY, CDR2 SYGVKD. The CDR3 spans 15 residues. The trim removed 6 bases at V and 4 bases at J, leaving 5 bases unmatched. CDR3 nucleotides: TGTGCCATCAGCGGGACAGGGGGACATAATCAGCCCCAGCATTTT. Translation gives CAISGTGGHNQPQHF.

J is TRBJ1-1 and V is TRBV27; D is ambiguous. The CDR3 length is 12 residues. Looked up from germline, CDR1 is MNHEY and CDR2 is SMNVEV (reference sequence). V lost 5 bases and J 4 bases, leaving 8 bases between the germline ends. Written as DNA, the CDR3 is TGTGCCAGCAGTAACTACGGCACTGAAGCTTTCTTT. It is translated as CASSNYGTEAFF.

The V gene is TRBV7-2, the J gene TRBJ2-1, with 9 bases matching TRBD2. The CDR3 totals 20 residues. The trim removed 0 bases at V and 2 bases at J, leaving 14 bases unmatched. Germline V lookup: CDR1 SGHTA, CDR2 FQGNSA. The chain's CDR3 is CASSLASGRHSRSAYNEQFF. The CDR3, as DNA: TGTGCCAGCAGCTTAGCGAGCGGGAGGCATTCCCGGAGCGCCTACAATGAGCAGTTCTTC.

This clonotype was found a few times. V gene TRBV12-3 or TRBV12-4 combines with J gene TRBJ1-1; TRBD1 matches at 9 bases. The CDR3 loop spans 13 amino acids. V lost 3 bases and J lost 8; bases outside the gene matches: 4. In DNA, the CDR3 is TGTGCCAGCAGTTTGTTAGGACAGGGGGAAGCTTTCTTT. Translation: CASSLLGQGEAFF.

V and J are TRBV20-1 and TRBJ1-1; D is possibly TRBD1 (5 bases). CDR1 and CDR2 (germline): DFQATT, SNEGSKA (reference sequence). The germline V and J ends were trimmed by 6 bases and 7 bases, with 9 bases remaining between them. The CDR3 consists of 10 residues. CDR3 residues: CSAHRFEAFF. CDR3 DNA sequence: TGCAGTGCCCACAGGTTTGAAGCTTTCTTT.

There are a few counts of this clonotype. The V and J genes are TRBV5-1 and TRBJ2-4, with D hard to call. The CDR3 spans 16 residues. Germline loops: CDR1 SGHRS, CDR2 YFSETQ. V lost 4 bases to trimming and J lost 0 bases, with 14 bases between them. The CDR3 bases are TGCGCCAGCAGCGCTAGACTGAACGTAGCCAAAAACATTCAGTACTTC. It translates to CASSARLNVAKNIQYF.

V usage is TRBV20-1 and J usage is TRBJ2-1; perhaps TRBD2 as D (5 bases). The V end was cut by 1 base, the J end by 10 bases, with 14 bases between. The CDR3 covers 13 residues. Germline-derived CDR1 and CDR2 are DFQATT and SNEGSKA (reference sequence). The CDR3 region is CSARAGSPREQFF. DNA of the CDR3: TGCAGTGCTAGAGCGGGGAGCCCCAGGGAGCAGTTCTTC.

The CDR3 DNA sequence: TGTGCCAGCAGCTTTTGGACAGGGTCCACAGATACGCAGTATTTT. It codes for CASSFWTGSTDTQYF. The gene calls are TRBV9 and TRBJ2-3, with 8 bases aligning to TRBD1. V was clipped by 4 bases and J by 2 bases; unmatched bases: 6. Germline V gene sequence: CDR1 SGDLS, CDR2 YYNGEE. The CDR3 runs 15 residues. Using reference TRBV9 and TRBJ2-3 for the parts outside the CDR3, the full variable domain is DSGVTQTPKHLITATGQRVTLRCSPRSGDLSVYWYQQSLDQGLQFLIQYYNGEERAKGNILERFSAQQFPDLHSELNLSSLELGDSALYFCASSFWTGSTDTQYFGPGTRLTVL.

The chain has TRBV12-3 or TRBV12-4 and TRBJ2-7; D is possibly TRBD1 (6 bases). Trimming cost V 8 bases and J 7 bases, with 18 bases left between them. This CDR3 spans 13 amino acids. The CDR3, as DNA: TGTGCCAGCGGTAACCGACAGGTCAATGAGCAGTACTTC. This translates into CASGNRQVNEQYF.

The sample holds a few counts of this clonotype. The V and J genes are TRBV20-1 and TRBJ2-4; maybe TRBD2 (6 bases). Per germline, CDR1 DFQATT and CDR2 SNEGSKA (reference sequence). The V end lost 6 bases, the J end lost 0 bases, and 15 bases lay between the germline ends. The CDR3 is made up of 15 amino acids. CDR3 DNA sequence: TGCAGTGCCAAGGGACTGACTCTAGCCAAAAACATTCAGTACTTC. Translation: CSAKGLTLAKNIQYF.

This clonotype has only a few counts. The J gene is TRBJ2-7, the V gene TRBV12-3 or TRBV12-4, with D maybe TRBD2 (6 bases). This CDR3 spans 14 amino acids. V was cut by 3 bases and J by 2 bases, with 11 bases left in between. The CDR3 DNA reads as TGTGCCAGCAGTTTTCAGGGACTCGCCTACGAGCAGTACTTC. The encoded protein is CASSFQGLAYEQYF.

Concerning this clonotype: Likely a read error: the CDR3 ends without its conserved phenylalanine or tryptophan. The rearrangement uses TRBV6-4 and TRBJ2-1; TRBD2 matches at 9 bases. V shed 3 bases and J 8 bases; nucleotides not matched to a gene: 11. Germline CDR1 MRHNA, CDR2 SNTAGT. This CDR3 is built from 16 residues. CDR3 residues: CASSEYGSGSGDEQFV. The CDR3 nucleotides read TGTGCCAGCAGTGAGTATGGTAGCGGGAGTGGCGATGAGCAGTTCGTC.

This sequence joins TRBV12-3 or TRBV12-4 and TRBJ1-6; 7 nucleotides line up with TRBD1. The length of the CDR3 is 15 residues. Germline trimming cut 2 bases from V and 10 bases from J; bases unmatched to any gene: 8. DNA of the CDR3: TGTGCCAGCAGTTTAACCGCGACAGGGCAATCACCCCTCCACTTT. Its protein is CASSLTATGQSPLHF.